The TCR beta chain under discussion was sequenced for a study of cytomegalovirus exposure and HLA in healthy donors. Study-wide background: The approximately 670 first-cohort repertoires shared a platform with the 120 validation repertoires, as reported in a later analysis. Study-wide results and limits: As confirmed in vitro, a few CMV-associated chains were specific for CMV antigens. Using the classifier, cytomegalovirus status was reportedly diagnosed with high specificity and sensitivity.

It was the approximately 130-subject validation cohort, separate from the approximately 620-subject first cohort, to which the donors belonged. Generated by immunoSEQ multiplex PCR, the TCRdb table keeps only in-frame clones and is missing some. The sample has 250,000 to 300,000 clones, nearly 90% seen once. The germline V and J ends were trimmed by 7 bases and 5 bases, with 12 bases remaining between them. This CDR3 is 12 amino acids long. Per germline, CDR1 LNHDA and CDR2 SQIVND (reference sequence). Concerning this clone itself: What it recognizes is unknown.

The TCR originated in a woman aged 18-30 years in good health and CMV-seronegative. The chain employs TRBV19 and TRBJ2-7; D remains ambiguous. Sequences were obtained from PBMCs. The CDR3 sequence is CASIMAEDEQYF. DNA of the CDR3: TGTGCCAGTATCATGGCCGAGGACGAGCAGTACTTC.